This TCR beta chain was captured by sequencing in a study of blood T cell repertoires in COVID-19. Trimming took off 0 bases at V and 3 bases at J, with 15 bases between the two ends. Germline-derived CDR1 and CDR2 are SGDLS and YYNGEE. The CDR3 is 16 residues long. Patients in Seattle were enrolled during active infection, then followed longitudinally. Method: immunoSEQ multiplex PCR; TCRdb's copy keeps in-frame clones and lacks some. This sample has 330,000 or so clones; 80% to 90% occur once, and the top ten carry approximately 10%. This sequence originates from a man aged 30 to 39 with COVID-19, enrolled during active disease. This chain links TRBV9 with TRBJ1-2; perhaps TRBD1 as D (6 bases). The source material was peripheral blood. The CDR3 loop reads CASSVGGVGADYGYTF. The CDR3 DNA sequence: TGTGCCAGCAGCGTAGGAGGCGTGGGGGCGGACTATGGCTACACCTTC.